This T cell receptor (beta chain) was sequenced in a study of T cells in Graves' hyperthyroidism and ophthalmopathy (dated by TCRdb to the late 2010s). The study in broad terms: Peripheral blood was sampled at the time of initial diagnosis, prior to any treatment. The paper describes TCR Vbeta CDR3 sequencing of about 140 peripheral blood samples, made up of 43 ophthalmopathy patients, 70 to 75 hyperthyroidism patients and around 17 progressor patients. Prospective prediction of ophthalmopathy was tested in an independent validation cohort of approximately 19 hyperthyroidism patients and 15 to 17 patients who later progressed to ophthalmopathy. Thyroid tissue and blood T-cell repertoires from six Graves' hyperthyroidism patients were also compared in the study. A discovery cohort of about 95 patients, about 40 with Graves' ophthalmopathy and 55 to 60 with stable Graves' hyperthyroidism, was used to find distinguishing TCR V-J signatures. Once sampling was done, hyperthyroidism patients were given methimazole at a starting dose of 30 mg daily, whereas ophthalmopathy patients were given high-dose intravenous methylprednisolone. The roughly 100 discovery patients were divided at random into training and test sets in a 7:3 ratio.

The TCR beta CDR3 regions were amplified from RNA transcripts. The first round of RT-PCR for the TCR CDR3 was performed with the HTBI primer set and the Qiagen OneStep RT-PCR kit. A second multiplex PCR round built the libraries, followed by size selection and purification. Paired-end sequencing of the libraries was performed with 100 bp reads on an Illumina HiSeq2000. In the paper's pipeline: SOAPnuke was used to process the raw data, with reads discarded if the reads contained adapters or uncalled bases, had a mean Phred below 15, or lacked an exact constant-primer or identifier match. COPE v1.2.5 was used to merge the high-quality paired reads, and each unique nucleotide sequence was defined as a clonotype. MiTCR v1.1 was used to align clonotypes to the IMGT TRBV, TRBD and TRBJ reference segments. The analysis included only V-J combinations with a frequency above 0.0001, which together covered approximately 99% of the repertoires. A TCS score was defined as the ratio between F50 (clonal expansion) and ExV (chaos), using BLOSUM62-based TCRdist between CDR3 peptides within each V-J. Welch's t-statistics and random forest reduced 514 V-J features to about 12, which were used in a naive Bayes classifier (R e1071). The public sequencing data were trimmed at Q25 with fastp and processed into clonotypes with MiXCR by TCRdb, which kept only in-frame beta chains. Every entry covers one CDR3 protein and lists the most common genes and DNA from its rows. These V and J calls originate from TCRdb's pipeline instead of the authors' own analysis. This sample has about 640,000 distinct CDR3 sequences in its table, and less than 25% of those were observed once. 30% to 40% of the sample belongs to the ten largest clones.

The paper as a whole reports these results and caveats: Most expanded thyroid clonotypes (frequency above 0.001) were also detected in blood, a finding suggesting that blood repertoires may reflect thyroid immune responses. Sample size was not statistically predetermined, and blinding of investigators to group allocation was not performed. In validation, progression to ophthalmopathy was predicted by the model with approximately 67% sensitivity and 72.22% specificity, a median of 6.5 months before onset. Ophthalmopathy was separated from stable hyperthyroidism by a 13 V-J signature model, with approximately 86% sensitivity and around 81% specificity obtained in cross-validation and 80%/75% obtained in testing.

Concerning this clonotype itself: What antigen it recognizes has not been identified. No much larger clone exists at a distance of one base, and base qualities are not known.

The V end loses 5 bases and the J end loses 5 bases, and a stretch of 7 bases separates them. The germline V gene encodes CDR1 GTSNPN and CDR2 SVGIG (reference sequence). The CDR3 runs 10 residues from the cysteine to the phenylalanine. Kept here is only the CDR3 DNA, which spans 30 bases and is read in frame from base 1. Ophthalmopathy patients had moderately to severely active disease, Clinical Activity Score of at least 3, NOSPECS grade of at least 4, and duration under 3 months. The study excluded patients with uncontrolled infections, other autoimmune diseases, pregnancy or lactation. Diagnoses relied on clinical symptoms, serum thyroxine and TRAb, thyroid ultrasound and orbital computed tomography. Ficoll-Paque density gradient centrifugation was used to isolate PBMCs from approximately 10 ml of fresh peripheral blood. Total RNA was extracted using Trizol reagent, and RNA quality was assessed on an Agilent 2100 Bioanalyzer.

Recombination joined TRBV30 with TRBJ2-7; there is no confident call for the D gene. Sequencing used blood. The clonotype was recovered from a man aged 30-40 years with Graves' ophthalmopathy. Here the CDR3 is given as CAWGPHEQYF. The DNA is as follows: TGTGCCTGGGGCCCCCACGAGCAGTACTTC.